This T cell receptor beta chain emerged from a study of T-cell reconstitution after alpha-beta-depleted transplantation in children. It was with unique molecular identifiers that the TCRbeta library was prepared. Each CDR3 protein gets one entry after TCRdb re-called the PCR reads with MiXCR. Here the sample spans 190,000 or so distinct CDR3 sequences, about 6.4% being singletons. V shed 5 bases and J shed 1 base, with 9 bases lying between them. The CDR3 covers 13 residues. From germline, CDR1 is SGHTA and CDR2 FQGNSA. This clonotype was counted ten times or more. The rearrangement uses TRBV7-2 and TRBJ2-7; D gene ambiguous. The sample was PBMCs from the stem cell graft donor, taken from the stem cell graft. The receptor was isolated from a human donor who donated a stem cell graft to a child with Wiskott-Aldrich syndrome. The CDR3 protein is CASSSRWSYEQYF. In DNA form, the CDR3 reads TGTGCCAGCAGCAGCCGCTGGTCCTACGAGCAGTACTTC.